This T cell receptor beta chain is from a study of vaccination effects on CD4 cells after COVID-19. Study-level background: Each person got two doses of an mRNA SARS-CoV-2 vaccine, BNT162b2 or mRNA-1273.

Study-level results: The study dataset contains few convalescent patients and includes no early post-infection timepoints.

There are a few counts of this clone. Its target is not known. Additional DNA sequences in this sample encode the identical CDR3. Unmatched junction bases numbered 2, after V lost 0 bases and J lost 1 base. Germline CDR1 reads SGHRS; CDR2 reads YFSETQ. The CDR3 covers 15 residues. ViraFEST expansion of antigen-specific CD4+ T cells with viral peptide pools preceded sequencing. Cultured cells yielded isolated CD4+ T cells after 10 days. Nobody among the vaccine recipients had prior SARS-CoV-2 infection (nucleocapsid antibodies were negative). Researchers swapped half the medium for IL-2 medium on both days 3 and 7. TCRdb's copy holds only in-frame clones and misses some; the assay was immunoSEQ multiplex PCR. The sample contains 55,000 to 80,000 clones, around three quarters of which appear only once.

This clonotype was obtained from a human donor who received a COVID-19 vaccine. The specimen comprised CD4+ T cells from PBMCs cultured with HCoV-OC43 spike peptides, sampled before COVID-19 vaccination. The subset was: HCoV-OC43 spike overlapping peptide pool stimulation. The chain uses TRBV5-1 and TRBJ1-1; TRBD1 aligns across 8 bases. CDR3 protein: CASSLAGTGNTEAFF. For the CDR3, the DNA is TGCGCCAGCAGCTTGGCAGGGACAGGGAACACTGAAGCTTTCTTT.